The 8 T cell receptor beta chains given below trace back to one sample, sequenced in a study of T cells in Graves' hyperthyroidism and ophthalmopathy. TCR beta CDR3 regions were amplified from RNA. First-round RT-PCR of the TCR CDR3 relied on the HTBI primer set. TCRdb analysed the multiplex PCR reads with MiXCR anew, one entry per CDR3 protein. This repertoire shows around 400,000 distinct CDR3 sequences, over 12% found once; its top ten account for about 21%. The sequenced sample was blood. The source is a woman aged 55-70 years with Graves' ophthalmopathy.

The sample holds many counts of this clonotype. The rearrangement links TRBV6-1 to TRBJ2-1, with 7 bases matching TRBD2. The CDR3 is 14 amino acids. Germline values: CDR1 MNHNS, CDR2 SASEGT. The CDR3 bases are TGTGCAAGCGGGGCGGGAGAATACTACAATGAGCAGTTCTTC. Its translation: CASGAGEYYNEQFF.

Ten or more counts support this clonotype. The chain carries TRBV30 and TRBJ2-7; D is unclear. Trimming left V 2 bases short and J 3 bases short, with 5 bases between. The CDR3 has 11 residues. CDR1 is GTSNPN, CDR2 SVGIG, per germline (reference sequence). CDR3 sequence reads: CAWSFRYEQYF. CDR3 bases: TGTGCCTGGAGTTTTCGCTACGAGCAGTACTTC.

With regard to this clonotype: An end of the junction does not agree with germline; a read error may underlie this. The J gene is TRBJ2-1, the V gene TRBV7-3; tentatively, D is TRBD2 (6 bases). From germline, CDR1 is SGHTA and CDR2 FQGTGA. This CDR3 is 17 amino acids long. CDR3 sequence reads: CASSLYSRGSSYNGQFF. CDR3 sequence (DNA): TGTGCCAGCAGCTTATATTCGCGGGGAAGCTCCTACAATGGGCAGTTCTTC.

The gene calls are TRBV5-1 and TRBJ1-1; 7 bases line up with TRBD1. From germline, CDR1 is SGHRS and CDR2 YFSETQ. V was clipped by 3 bases and J by 3 bases; unmatched bases: 8. This CDR3 has 15 residues. The CDR3 region is CASSSPGQRHTEAFF. The CDR3 DNA reads as TGCGCCAGCAGCTCCCCGGGACAGCGACACACTGAAGCTTTCTTT.

There are many counts of this clonotype. The gene calls are TRBV28 and TRBJ2-5, with D perhaps TRBD2 (6 bases). The CDR3 contains 14 residues. Germline CDR1 MDHEN, CDR2 SYDVKM. Trimming removed 7 bases from V and 4 bases from J, with 16 bases in between. Here the CDR3 DNA reads TGTGCCAGCACCTCTTGGGGGGTGGGAGAGACCCAGTACTTC. Its translation: CASTSWGVGETQYF.

This clonotype came up many times. The rearrangement uses TRBV12-3 or TRBV12-4 and TRBJ2-1; 11 bases are shared with TRBD2. This CDR3 has 13 residues. With V trimmed by 8 bases and J by 7 bases, 4 bases remained unmatched. The CDR3 reads CASRLAGTNEQFF. The CDR3 nucleotides are TGTGCCAGCCGACTAGCGGGAACTAATGAGCAGTTCTTC.

This clonotype appeared many times. V and J are TRBV20-1 and TRBJ2-7, with TRBD2 matching 9 bases. Germline V gives CDR1 DFQATT, CDR2 SNEGSKA (reference sequence). The CDR3 has 14 residues. With V trimmed by 3 bases and J by 3 bases, 6 bases remained unmatched. This CDR3 reads CSASRLAGNYEQYF. In DNA, the CDR3 is TGCAGTGCTAGTCGCCTAGCGGGGAACTACGAGCAGTACTTC.

There are many counts of this clonotype. The CDR3 spells CASIEPTSGSATGELFF. CDR3 nucleotides: TGTGCCAGCATCGAACCGACTAGCGGGAGTGCGACCGGGGAGCTGTTTTTT. This chain uses TRBV28 with TRBJ2-2; 12 nucleotides match TRBD2. CDR3 size: 17 residues. Trimming took 7 bases from V and 5 from J; bases not matched to a gene: 11. Germline CDR1 and CDR2: MDHEN and SYDVKM.